This T cell receptor (beta chain) stems from a study of CD8+ T cells in alopecia areata. The CDR3 consists of 12 residues. Germline loops: CDR1 SGHNT, CDR2 YYREEE (reference sequence). Trimming stripped 2 bases from V and 4 bases from J, with 4 bases between. RNA was extracted and reverse transcribed into cDNA as the sequencing template. Using immunoSEQ multiplex PCR, the repertoire was profiled, and TCRdb retains in-frame clones only, with some absent. The profile covers 120,000 or so clones, with around 64% appearing a single time and 2.5% to 3% taken by the ten largest. There are a few counts of this clone.

The material sequenced was CD4+ T cells sorted from blood. This chain links TRBV5-4 with TRBJ1-3; unclear D gene. The clonotype comes from a human donor in good health. CDR3 sequence (DNA): TGTGCCAGCAGCTTCGGAGGAAACACCATATATTTT. Amino acid sequence: CASSFGGNTIYF.